The entry below gives a single TCR beta chain sequence along with its context. Its specificity is not known. These data are taken from a study of cytomegalovirus exposure and HLA in healthy donors. About the research overall: A subsequent analysis reported that the roughly 120 validation repertoires were produced on the same platform that had also been used for the roughly 710 first-cohort repertoires. Study-wide results and caveats: Rare sequences made up most TCRs, while some public TCRs were found in many donors.

Sequencing used immunoSEQ multiplex PCR; TCRdb keeps in-frame clones, though not all of them. The repertoire includes approximately 160,000 clones, roughly nine tenths of them detected once, and over 4% sits in the top ten. Germline V gene sequence: CDR1 MDHEN, CDR2 SYDVKM. This CDR3 has 14 residues. Trimming took 3 bases from V and 4 from J; bases not matched to a gene: 3. The TCR was taken from a man aged 18 to 29 in good health and CMV-seropositive. This chain uses TRBV28 with TRBJ2-1; 7 nucleotides match TRBD1. The sample comprised PBMCs. CDR3 region: CASSFSGQYNEQFF. CDR3 in DNA: TGTGCCAGCAGTTTTTCGGGACAGTACAATGAGCAGTTCTTC.